Listed below are T cell receptor beta chains from one sample, sequenced in a study of CD8+ T cells in alopecia areata. Sequencing was performed with immunoSEQ multiplex PCR; in TCRdb, only in-frame clones are kept and a portion is missing. This sample yields approximately 180,000 clones, of which 50% to 75% are seen a single time; under 20% belongs to the top ten. Sequencing used CD4+ T cells sorted from blood, obtained at approximately week 60, from a patient treated with tofacitinib. The receptors derive from a human donor with alopecia areata. Each CDR3 is given with its conserved first and last residue. Each record gives: D gene, V gene, J gene, clone size, CDR3 protein, CDR3 DNA. D genes are given only for firm matches. Rows may omit the clone size; those that give it use once, few, many or a size class.

d_gene: TRBD1
v_gene: TRBV14
j_gene: TRBJ2-3
abundance: few
CDR3aa: CASSQGFMDRGTDTQYF
CDR3nt: TGTGCCAGCAGCCAAGGTTTCATGGACAGGGGCACAGATACGCAGTATTTT

d_gene: .
v_gene: TRBV5-1
j_gene: TRBJ1-4
abundance: .
CDR3aa: CASSSLPGEKLFF
CDR3nt: TGCGCCAGCAGCTCCCTTCCCGGGGAAAAACTGTTTTTT

d_gene: TRBD1
v_gene: TRBV15
j_gene: TRBJ1-1
abundance: .
CDR3aa: CATSRVQGARTEAFF
CDR3nt: TGTGCCACCAGCAGAGTCCAGGGGGCTCGGACTGAAGCTTTCTTT

d_gene: .
v_gene: TRBV29-1
j_gene: TRBJ1-4
abundance: .
CDR3aa: CSGNFANEKLFF
CDR3nt: TGCAGCGGGAATTTCGCTAATGAAAAACTGTTTTTT

d_gene: .
v_gene: TRBV11-3
j_gene: TRBJ2-3
abundance: .
CDR3aa: CASSDRNPPDTQYF
CDR3nt: TGTGCCAGCAGCGACAGAAATCCCCCAGATACGCAGTATTTT

d_gene: .
v_gene: TRBV18
j_gene: TRBJ1-5
abundance: .
CDR3aa: CASSIGRNGQPQHF
CDR3nt: TGTGCCAGCTCAATTGGCAGGAACGGTCAGCCCCAGCATTTT

d_gene: TRBD2
v_gene: TRBV29-1
j_gene: TRBJ2-3
abundance: .
CDR3aa: CSASAAGTTDTQYF
CDR3nt: TGCAGCGCTTCCGCAGCGGGGACCACAGATACGCAGTATTTT

d_gene: TRBD2
v_gene: TRBV10-3
j_gene: TRBJ2-1
abundance: few
CDR3aa: CAISGLARDEQFF
CDR3nt: TGTGCCATATCGGGACTAGCGAGGGATGAGCAGTTCTTC

d_gene: .
v_gene: TRBV30
j_gene: TRBJ2-7
abundance: .
CDR3aa: CAWQGLSYEQYF
CDR3nt: TGTGCCTGGCAGGGCTTATCCTACGAGCAGTACTTC

d_gene: .
v_gene: TRBV10-3
j_gene: TRBJ1-1
abundance: .
CDR3aa: CAIGGHDTEAFF
CDR3nt: TGTGCCATCGGGGGGCACGACACTGAAGCTTTCTTT

d_gene: .
v_gene: TRBV27
j_gene: TRBJ1-2
abundance: .
CDR3aa: CASSFQAYYGYTF
CDR3nt: TGTGCCAGCAGTTTTCAAGCCTACTATGGCTACACCTTC

d_gene: TRBD1
v_gene: TRBV18
j_gene: TRBJ1-2
abundance: few
CDR3aa: CASSPQGDYGYTF
CDR3nt: TGTGCCAGCTCACCGCAGGGGGACTATGGCTACACCTTC

d_gene: .
v_gene: TRBV5-1
j_gene: TRBJ2-3
abundance: .
CDR3aa: CASSLAGSSDTQYF
CDR3nt: TGCGCCAGCAGCTTGGCTGGTAGTTCAGATACGCAGTATTTT

d_gene: TRBD1
v_gene: TRBV5-1
j_gene: TRBJ2-7
abundance: .
CDR3aa: CASSPTGGNYEQYF
CDR3nt: TGCGCCAGCAGCCCGACAGGGGGAAACTACGAGCAGTACTTC

d_gene: .
v_gene: TRBV15
j_gene: TRBJ2-5
abundance: .
CDR3aa: CATSRTGTKETQYF
CDR3nt: TGTGCCACCAGCAGGACCGGGACGAAAGAGACCCAGTACTTC

d_gene: .
v_gene: TRBV5-1
j_gene: TRBJ1-4
abundance: .
CDR3aa: CASSLEGGEKLFF
CDR3nt: TGCGCCAGCAGCTTGGAGGGGGGAGAAAAACTGTTTTTT